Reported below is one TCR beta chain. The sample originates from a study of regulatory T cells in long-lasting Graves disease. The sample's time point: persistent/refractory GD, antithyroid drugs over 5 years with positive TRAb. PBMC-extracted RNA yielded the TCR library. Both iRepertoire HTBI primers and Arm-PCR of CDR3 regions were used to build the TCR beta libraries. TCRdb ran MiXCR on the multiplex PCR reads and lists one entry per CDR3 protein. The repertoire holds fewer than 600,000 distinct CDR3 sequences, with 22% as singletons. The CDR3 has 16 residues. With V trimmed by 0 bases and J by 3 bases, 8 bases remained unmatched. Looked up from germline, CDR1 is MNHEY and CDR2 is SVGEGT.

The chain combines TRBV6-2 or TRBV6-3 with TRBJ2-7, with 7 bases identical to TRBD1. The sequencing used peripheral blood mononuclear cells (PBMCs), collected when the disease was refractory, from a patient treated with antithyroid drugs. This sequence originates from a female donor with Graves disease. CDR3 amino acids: CASSYSKTGLGYEQYF. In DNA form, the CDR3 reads TGTGCCAGCAGTTACTCCAAGACAGGGCTCGGCTACGAGCAGTACTTC.